This T cell receptor (beta chain) was profiled in a study of cytomegalovirus exposure and HLA in healthy donors. Measured with immunoSEQ multiplex PCR; TCRdb has only the in-frame clones, and not every one. The table has about 160,000 clones, approximately 96% seen once; the top ten hold about 0.89%. The sequenced sample consisted of PBMCs. This sequence originates from a woman aged 18-29 years in good health and CMV-seronegative.

The DNA of the CDR3 is TGTGCCAGCAGCTTAGCTACTCGGGGGTTTGCTTTCTTT. Its protein product is CASSLATRGFAFF. This chain joins TRBV11-2 and TRBJ1-1, with D maybe TRBD1 (5 bases). Germline loops: CDR1 SGHAT, CDR2 FQNNGV. The CDR3 covers 13 residues. V was pared by 1 base and J by 11 bases, with 14 bases between.